One T cell receptor beta chain is described in this entry. Its antigen is as yet unknown. This CDR3 is built from 15 residues. Germline CDR1 is SGHNT and CDR2 is YYREEE (reference sequence). V shed 2 bases and J shed 1 base, with 12 bases lying between them. Sequencing was performed with immunoSEQ multiplex PCR; in TCRdb, only in-frame clones are kept and a portion is missing. The sample has over 90,000 clones, roughly nine tenths seen once. Each patient's relapse followed autologous stem cell transplantation, and brentuximab vedotin exposure varied. Best response was recorded as complete response, partial response or progressive disease. This record comes from a study of PD-1 blockade in classical Hodgkin lymphoma. Across the whole study: Nivolumab was given intravenously to patients at 3 mg/kg every 2 weeks.

Study results and limitations: Complete responders entered with baseline diversity on par with newly diagnosed patients, the results showed.

V and J are TRBV5-4 and TRBJ2-5; D is unresolved. This TCR was sampled from a human donor with classical Hodgkin lymphoma. The material sequenced was peripheral blood mononuclear cells (PBMCs), taken before the second cycle of nivolumab. CDR3 nucleotides: TGTGCCAGCAGCTTATCGCGGCAGACCCAAGAGACCCAGTACTTC. Translated: CASSLSRQTQETQYF. Variable domain in full (rest from reference TRBV5-4 and TRBJ2-5): ETGVTQSPTHLIKTRGQQVTLRCSSQSGHNTVSWYQQALGQGPQFIFQYYREEENGRGNFPPRFSGLQFPNYSSELNVNALELDDSALYLCASSLSRQTQETQYFGPGTRLLVL.